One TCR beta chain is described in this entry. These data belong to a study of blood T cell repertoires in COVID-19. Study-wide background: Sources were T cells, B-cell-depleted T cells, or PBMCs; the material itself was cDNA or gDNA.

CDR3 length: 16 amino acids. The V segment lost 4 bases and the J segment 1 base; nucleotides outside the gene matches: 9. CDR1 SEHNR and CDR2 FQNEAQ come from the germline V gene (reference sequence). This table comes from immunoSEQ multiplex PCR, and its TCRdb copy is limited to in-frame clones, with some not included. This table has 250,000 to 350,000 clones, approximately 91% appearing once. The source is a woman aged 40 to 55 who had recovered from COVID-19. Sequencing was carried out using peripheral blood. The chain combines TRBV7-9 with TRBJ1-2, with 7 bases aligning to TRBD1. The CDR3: CASSSQQGPFNYGYTF. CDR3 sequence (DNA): TGTGCCAGCAGCTCGCAACAGGGGCCCTTTAACTATGGCTACACCTTC. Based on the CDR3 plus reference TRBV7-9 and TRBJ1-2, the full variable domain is DTGVSQNPRHKITKRGQNVTFRCDPISEHNRLYWYRQTLGQGPEFLTYFQNEAQLEKSRLLSDRFSAERPKGSFSTLEIQRTEQGDSAMYLCASSSQQGPFNYGYTFGSGTRLTVV.